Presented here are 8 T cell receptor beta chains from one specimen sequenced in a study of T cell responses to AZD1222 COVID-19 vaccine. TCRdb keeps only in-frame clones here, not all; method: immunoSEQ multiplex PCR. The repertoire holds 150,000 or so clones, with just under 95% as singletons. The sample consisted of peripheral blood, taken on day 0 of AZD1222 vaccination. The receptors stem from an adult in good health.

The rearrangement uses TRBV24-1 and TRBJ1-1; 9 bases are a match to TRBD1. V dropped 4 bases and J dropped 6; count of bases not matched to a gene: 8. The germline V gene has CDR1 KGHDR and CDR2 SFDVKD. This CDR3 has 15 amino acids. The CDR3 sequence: CATSDAGTGRPEAFF. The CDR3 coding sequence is TGTGCCACCAGTGACGCAGGGACAGGGAGGCCTGAAGCTTTCTTT.

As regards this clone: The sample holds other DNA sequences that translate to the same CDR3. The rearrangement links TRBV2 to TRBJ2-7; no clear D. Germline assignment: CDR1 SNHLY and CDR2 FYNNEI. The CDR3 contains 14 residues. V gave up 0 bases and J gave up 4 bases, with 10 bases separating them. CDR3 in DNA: TGTGCCAGCAGTGAAGCGGCTGGGCATTACGAGCAGTACTTC. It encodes CASSEAAGHYEQYF.

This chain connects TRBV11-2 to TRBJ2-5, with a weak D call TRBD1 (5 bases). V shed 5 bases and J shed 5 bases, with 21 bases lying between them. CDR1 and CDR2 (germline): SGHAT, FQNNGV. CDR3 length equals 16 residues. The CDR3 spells CASSITRVRGGETQYF. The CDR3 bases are TGTGCCAGCAGCATCACCCGAGTAAGGGGTGGGGAGACCCAGTACTTC.

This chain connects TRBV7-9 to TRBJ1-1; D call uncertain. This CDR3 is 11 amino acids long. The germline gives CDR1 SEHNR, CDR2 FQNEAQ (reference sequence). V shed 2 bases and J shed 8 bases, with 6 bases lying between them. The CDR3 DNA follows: TGTGCCAGCAGCTTAACGGCAGAAGCTTTCTTT. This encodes CASSLTAEAFF.

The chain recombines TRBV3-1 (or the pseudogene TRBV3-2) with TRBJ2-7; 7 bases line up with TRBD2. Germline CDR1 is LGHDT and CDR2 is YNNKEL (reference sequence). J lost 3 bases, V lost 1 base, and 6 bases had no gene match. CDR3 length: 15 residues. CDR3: CASSQVHGTNYEQYF. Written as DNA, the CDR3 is TGTGCCAGCAGCCAAGTTCATGGGACTAACTACGAGCAGTACTTC.

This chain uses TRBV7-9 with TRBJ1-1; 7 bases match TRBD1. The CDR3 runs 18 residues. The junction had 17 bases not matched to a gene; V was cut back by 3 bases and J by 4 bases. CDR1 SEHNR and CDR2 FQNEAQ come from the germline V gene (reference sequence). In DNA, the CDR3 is TGTGCCAGCAGCTTGCATATGGCAGGGGGTAACAGAGCCACTGAAGCTTTCTTT. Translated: CASSLHMAGGNRATEAFF. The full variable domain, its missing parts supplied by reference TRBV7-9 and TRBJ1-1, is DTGVSQNPRHKITKRGQNVTFRCDPISEHNRLYWYRQTLGQGPEFLTYFQNEAQLEKSRLLSDRFSAERPKGSFSTLEIQRTEQGDSAMYLCASSLHMAGGNRATEAFFGQGTRLTVV.

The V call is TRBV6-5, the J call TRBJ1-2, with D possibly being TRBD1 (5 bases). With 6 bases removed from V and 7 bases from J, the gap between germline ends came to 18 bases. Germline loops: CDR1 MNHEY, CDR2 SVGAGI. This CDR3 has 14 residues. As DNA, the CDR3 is TGTGCCAGCAGGGACCGGGGACCGGGGGTTGGCTACACCTTC. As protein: CASRDRGPGVGYTF.

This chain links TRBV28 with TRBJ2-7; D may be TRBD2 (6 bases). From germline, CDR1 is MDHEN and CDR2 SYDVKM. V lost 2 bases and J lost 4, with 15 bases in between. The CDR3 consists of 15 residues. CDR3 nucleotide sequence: TGTGCCAGCAGTTTAGGGCGGAGGGTTGGGTACGAGCAGTACTTC. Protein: CASSLGRRVGYEQYF.